The sequence of this TCR beta chain was determined in a study of cytomegalovirus exposure and HLA in healthy donors. This clone was counted a few times. Its antigen is undetermined. Trimming left V 5 bases short and J 1 base short, with 11 bases between. This CDR3 is built from 14 residues. Per the germline V gene, CDR1 is MNHEY and CDR2 is SMNVEV (reference sequence). Study results and caveats: Productive status was seen about 90% or about 30% of the time for most TCR beta V segments in an earlier analysis. For TCR beta chains, V- and J-gene trimming was later linked to a missense DCLRE1C variant.

Researchers ran the PCR with 60 Vbeta and 13 Jbeta primers. TCRdb keeps only in-frame clones here, not all; method: immunoSEQ multiplex PCR. Here the sample spans roughly 84,000 clones, less than 80% being singletons. Samples came from healthy bone marrow donors. For this donor, CMV serostatus was not recorded. This sequence was found in a human donor in good health. The chain is built from TRBV27 and TRBJ1-1, with D perhaps TRBD1 (5 bases). Sequenced: PBMCs. CDR3 loop: CASSDQGGNTEAFF. As DNA, the CDR3 is TGTGCCAGCAGTGACCAGGGAGGGAACACTGAAGCTTTCTTT.